This TCR beta chain was observed in a study of PD-1 blockade in classical Hodgkin lymphoma. Regarding time point: cycle 4 day 1 (C4D1), after more than five weeks of nivolumab. Each patient experienced a relapse that followed autologous stem cell transplantation, and brentuximab vedotin exposure varied. The germline V gene encodes CDR1 SGHDT and CDR2 YYEEEE. CDR3 length equals 14 residues. V lost 1 base, J lost 3 bases, and 11 bases lay in between. Clones were sequenced by immunoSEQ multiplex PCR, and TCRdb holds only the in-frame ones, with some missing. There are tens of thousands of clones in the sample; about four fifths occur only once, and less than 20% lies in the top ten. As regards this clone: Its antigen is unidentified.

Study results and caveats: It was reported that newly diagnosed patients had less baseline TCR diversity than healthy donors. Newly diagnosed patients and complete responders had comparable diversity at baseline.

The receptor was isolated from a human donor with classical Hodgkin lymphoma. Material: peripheral blood mononuclear cells (PBMCs), obtained before the fourth cycle of nivolumab. This chain uses TRBV5-6 with TRBJ2-7, with unresolved D. CDR3 nucleotides: TGTGCCAGCAGCTTGTCGGCGGCTAACTACGAGCAGTACTTC. Amino acids: CASSLSAANYEQYF.